This T cell receptor beta chain is from a study of regulatory T cells in long-lasting Graves disease (dated by TCRdb to about 2021). Turning to the overall study: Antithyroid drugs had been taken for less than 3 months by newly diagnosed Graves' disease patients. Persistent Graves' disease patients were compared with newly diagnosed Graves' disease patients by peripheral blood TCR sequencing and RNA sequencing. A total of about 33 samples underwent TCR sequencing, from some 13 patients with persistent Graves' disease and 20 patients with newly diagnosed Graves' disease. The study took place in China and was registered as a clinical trial. Study-level results and caveats: Lower TCR Shannon entropy and fewer highly expanded clones were observed in persistent Graves' disease patients than in newly diagnosed patients, which suggested clonal expansion. The authors noted that the small sample size was a limitation that may lower accuracy. More public clonotypes were shared among persistent patients (about 2,800) than among newly diagnosed patients (966). The study examined only peripheral blood because the primary lesion, thyroid tissue, could not be accessed. Only the TCR beta chain was sequenced and analyzed. Preferential use of TRBV28, TRBJ1-2 and TRBJ2-5 was observed in persistent disease, whereas TRBV20-1 and TRBJ2-1 were favored in newly diagnosed disease.

Concerning this clonotype: Its antigen remains undetermined. No per-base quality is available; no much larger clone lies one base away.

Interpreted using the paper, the time point label stands for: newly diagnosed GD, antithyroid drugs for less than 3 months. For both TCR sequencing and RNA sequencing, RNA was extracted from PBMCs in TRIzol. The diagnosis of Graves' disease was made according to American Thyroid Association guidelines. Patients for the study were recruited at an endocrinology department in Xi'an, China. From each patient, approximately 10 milliliters of peripheral blood was collected into an EDTA anticoagulant tube. Ficoll Paque Plus density gradient separation was used to isolate PBMCs, and no further T cell sorting was performed. An Agilent 2100 Bioanalyzer and agarose gel were used to check RNA quality, while a NanoDrop 2000 measured RNA concentration. The library was generated by multiplex PCR. The sequencing machine was an Illumina HiSeq 4000. CDR3 regions were amplified by Arm-PCR with iRepertoire HTBI primers to construct TCR beta libraries. Gel purification was performed on PCR products prior to sequencing. The authors' pipeline ran thus. A total of around 59 TRBV and some 13 TRBJ segments were identified across samples and were used for gene usage analysis of CDR3 amino acid clonotypes. Filtered high-quality paired reads were merged into contigs using COPE and FqMerger. BLAST was used to align contigs to the IMGT TRBV, TRBD and TRBJ reference genes, and CDR3 was defined following IMGT. Any clonotype with a frequency above 0.1% was classified as a highly expanded clone. Repertoire diversity was measured by Shannon entropy, and V-J evenness by the Gini coefficient. Clonotypes shared by more than one individual were considered public. TCRdb reanalyzed the raw reads on its own, using fastp at Q25 for trimming and MiXCR for clone calling, and kept in-frame beta chains. CDR3 protein sequences are deduplicated, and each keeps its most common genes and DNA. TCRdb, not the original authors, processed these V and J calls. For this sample the table gives some 560,000 distinct CDR3 sequences, of which about 16% were detected only once. The ten largest clones represent about 25% of the sample.

V is clipped by 6 bases and J by 3 bases, and the sequence between their germline boundaries is 11 bases long. The CDR3 numbers 14 residues from cysteine through phenylalanine. CDR3 DNA only is kept here, 42 bases in frame from base 1. The germline V gene (reference sequence) gives CDR1 as SEHNR and CDR2 as FQNEAQ. These data also featured in a second study, about T cells in Graves' hyperthyroidism and ophthalmopathy. The other study reports the following: A patient counted as having stable Graves' hyperthyroidism if no progression to ophthalmopathy occurred over 18 months of follow-up. Hyperthyroidism patients were aged 18 to 65 years and newly diagnosed, with disease duration of less than 2 months. Any patient with an uncontrolled infection, another autoimmune disease, pregnancy or lactation was excluded. Diagnoses relied on clinical symptoms, serum thyroxine and TRAb, thyroid ultrasound and orbital computed tomography. The TCR CDR3 was subjected to a first round of RT-PCR using the HTBI primer set and the Qiagen OneStep RT-PCR kit. Blood samples also contained most of the expanded thyroid clonotypes (frequency above 0.001), which suggests that blood repertoires may reflect thyroid immune responses. A model built on a 13 V-J signature distinguished ophthalmopathy from stable hyperthyroidism, reaching 85% to 90% sensitivity and around 81% specificity in cross-validation and 80%/75% in testing. In validation, the model predicted progression to ophthalmopathy with just under 71% sensitivity and about 73% specificity, a median of 6.5 months before onset. A discovery cohort of about 95 patients, approximately 44 with Graves' ophthalmopathy and more than 55 with stable Graves' hyperthyroidism, was used to find distinguishing TCR V-J signatures. Prospective prediction of ophthalmopathy was tested in an independent validation cohort of some 19 hyperthyroidism patients and 17 patients who later progressed to ophthalmopathy. The roughly 100 discovery patients were divided at random into training and test sets in a 7:3 ratio. The study also compared thyroid tissue and blood T-cell repertoires from several Graves' hyperthyroidism patients. Following sampling, methimazole starting at 30 mg daily was given to hyperthyroidism patients, and high-dose intravenous methylprednisolone was given to ophthalmopathy patients. Libraries were constructed in a second round of multiplex PCR, after which size selection and purification were performed. Sequencing of the libraries was done on an Illumina HiSeq2000 using paired-end 100 bp reads. SOAPnuke was used to process the raw data, removing reads that contained adapters or uncalled bases, had a mean Phred below 15, or lacked an exact match to the constant primer or identifier. High-quality paired reads were merged using COPE v1.2.5, and each unique nucleotide sequence was defined as a clonotype. MiTCR v1.1 was used to align the clonotypes against IMGT TRBV, TRBD and TRBJ reference segments. Analysis was restricted to V-J combinations with a frequency above 0.0001, which covered approximately 99% of repertoires. The TCS score was defined as the ratio of F50 (clonal expansion) to E x V (chaos), calculated using BLOSUM62-based TCRdist between CDR3 peptides within each V-J. Welch's t-statistics and random forest reduced some 510 V-J features to 10 to 15, which were used in a naive Bayes classifier (R e1071). Sample size was not statistically predetermined, and investigators were not blinded to group allocation. According to the paper, TCR Vbeta CDR3 sequencing was carried out on approximately 140 peripheral blood samples, which came from approximately 41 ophthalmopathy, 70 to 80 hyperthyroidism and about 17 progressor patients.

The receptor chain draws on TRBV7-9 and TRBJ1-4, with TRBD1 perhaps the D gene, on 5 matching bases. The clonotype originates from a middle-aged woman with Graves disease. Donor details come from another sample of the same person, matched by shared clones. The sample in question was peripheral blood mononuclear cells (PBMCs), obtained at new diagnosis, from a patient treated with antithyroid drugs. The CDR3 region has the sequence CASSVGGSNEKLFF. The nucleotide sequence is TGTGCCAGCAGTGTCGGGGGGTCTAATGAAAAACTGTTTTTT.